This TCR beta chain appears in the sequencing data of a study of blood T cell repertoires in COVID-19. Repertoires were generated with immunoSEQ multiplex PCR, while TCRdb's copy carries only in-frame clones and drops some. The table has 50,000 to 65,000 clones, 87% seen once. The CDR3 is made up of 14 amino acids. V dropped 0 bases and J dropped 1 base, with 7 bases sitting between them. CDR1 SGHRS and CDR2 YFSETQ come from the germline V gene. This clone was detected only once. The chain has TRBV5-1 and TRBJ1-1; no clear D gene. Sequenced: peripheral blood. The receptor's source is a woman older than 75 with COVID-19, enrolled during active disease. CDR3 bases: TGCGCCAGCAGCTTGGATCACACGAACACTGAAGCTTTCTTT. Protein product: CASSLDHTNTEAFF.